Listed below are T cell receptor beta chains from one sample, sequenced in a study of cytomegalovirus exposure and HLA in healthy donors. Only in-frame clones appear in the TCRdb table, and some are missing; sequencing was by immunoSEQ multiplex PCR. The sample has some 150,000 clones; roughly 62% are singletons. The material sequenced was PBMCs. These receptors were taken from a man aged 55 to 70 in good health and CMV-seronegative. The CDR3 runs from the conserved cysteine through the conserved F or W. A D gene is named only where the DNA matches it firmly. For some rows the clone size is stated as once, few or many, or as a class when expanded; others skip it.

d_call: NA; j_call: TRBJ1-5; v_call: TRBV28; clone_size: NA; cdr3_aa: CASSPIPWSRGNQPQHF; cdr3_nt: TGTGCCAGCAGTCCCATTCCTTGGAGCAGGGGCAATCAGCCCCAGCATTTT
d_call: TRBD2; j_call: TRBJ2-3; v_call: TRBV5-1; clone_size: NA; cdr3_aa: CASSTGLAGGPLDTDTQYF; cdr3_nt: TGCGCCAGCAGCACGGGACTAGCGGGAGGGCCATTAGACACAGATACGCAGTATTTT
d_call: NA; j_call: TRBJ2-5; v_call: TRBV7-7; clone_size: NA; cdr3_aa: CASSLSQGLETQYF; cdr3_nt: TGTGCCAGCAGCTTATCCCAGGGGCTGGAGACCCAGTACTTC
d_call: NA; j_call: TRBJ2-7; v_call: TRBV10-1; clone_size: NA; cdr3_aa: CASSSHDSYEQYF; cdr3_nt: TGCGCCAGCAGTTCGCATGACAGCTACGAGCAGTACTTC
d_call: NA; j_call: TRBJ2-3; v_call: TRBV7-2; clone_size: NA; cdr3_aa: CASSFGLPTDTQYF; cdr3_nt: TGTGCCAGCAGCTTCGGACTCCCCACAGATACGCAGTATTTT
d_call: TRBD1; j_call: TRBJ1-2; v_call: TRBV4-2; clone_size: NA; cdr3_aa: CASSPGDREEDYGYTF; cdr3_nt: TGTGCCAGCAGCCCAGGGGACAGGGAGGAGGACTATGGCTACACCTTC
d_call: TRBD1; j_call: TRBJ1-5; v_call: TRBV2; clone_size: once; cdr3_aa: CASSPGTDNQPQHF; cdr3_nt: TGTGCCAGCAGTCCCGGGACAGACAATCAGCCCCAGCATTTT
d_call: TRBD1; j_call: TRBJ1-5; v_call: TRBV19; clone_size: NA; cdr3_aa: CASSMGQGRNQPQHF; cdr3_nt: TGTGCCAGTAGTATGGGACAGGGCCGCAATCAGCCCCAGCATTTT
d_call: TRBD1; j_call: TRBJ1-5; v_call: TRBV28; clone_size: few; cdr3_aa: CASRRQGNNQPQHF; cdr3_nt: TGTGCCAGCAGGCGACAGGGTAACAATCAGCCCCAGCATTTT
d_call: TRBD1; j_call: TRBJ1-6; v_call: TRBV27; clone_size: few; cdr3_aa: CASSQVGQGATMDSPLHF; cdr3_nt: TGTGCCAGCAGTCAAGTCGGACAGGGGGCCACCATGGATTCACCCCTCCACTTT
d_call: NA; j_call: TRBJ2-3; v_call: TRBV6-6; clone_size: NA; cdr3_aa: CASSYSQGAPDTQYF; cdr3_nt: TGTGCCAGCAGTTACAGTCAAGGGGCGCCGGATACGCAGTATTTT
d_call: NA; j_call: TRBJ2-1; v_call: TRBV7-9; clone_size: NA; cdr3_aa: CASSLDESTYNEQFF; cdr3_nt: TGTGCCAGCAGCTTAGACGAAAGCACCTACAATGAGCAGTTCTTC
d_call: NA; j_call: TRBJ1-3; v_call: TRBV18; clone_size: NA; cdr3_aa: CASSPSTNSGNTIYF; cdr3_nt: TGTGCCAGCTCACCATCAACTAACTCTGGAAACACCATATATTTT
d_call: NA; j_call: TRBJ1-5; v_call: TRBV7-9; clone_size: NA; cdr3_aa: CASSSREGNQPQHF; cdr3_nt: TGTGCCAGCAGCTCGAGGGAGGGCAATCAGCCCCAGCATTTT
d_call: NA; j_call: TRBJ1-4; v_call: TRBV6-1; clone_size: few; cdr3_aa: CASSEALLANEKLFF; cdr3_nt: TGTGCCAGCAGCGAGGCACTTTTGGCTAATGAAAAACTGTTTTTT
d_call: TRBD1; j_call: TRBJ2-3; v_call: TRBV5-1; clone_size: NA; cdr3_aa: CASSLSGTGGPDTQYF; cdr3_nt: TGCGCCAGCAGCTTGTCCGGGACAGGGGGACCAGATACGCAGTATTTT
d_call: NA; j_call: TRBJ1-4; v_call: TRBV30; clone_size: few; cdr3_aa: CAWSSNRINEKLFF; cdr3_nt: TGTGCCTGGAGTAGTAACAGGATTAATGAAAAACTGTTTTTT
d_call: TRBD2; j_call: TRBJ2-2; v_call: TRBV29-1; clone_size: NA; cdr3_aa: CSALSGGGRAGELFF; cdr3_nt: TGCAGCGCCCTGTCCGGGGGCGGGAGGGCCGGGGAGCTGTTTTTT
d_call: TRBD1; j_call: TRBJ2-7; v_call: TRBV7-2; clone_size: NA; cdr3_aa: CASSGTGAYEQYF; cdr3_nt: TGTGCCAGCAGCGGGACAGGGGCCTACGAGCAGTACTTC
d_call: NA; j_call: TRBJ1-5; v_call: TRBV19; clone_size: NA; cdr3_aa: CASSINPDSADNQPQHF; cdr3_nt: TGTGCCAGTAGTATAAACCCGGACAGTGCTGACAATCAGCCCCAGCATTTT
d_call: TRBD1; j_call: TRBJ1-1; v_call: TRBV5-1; clone_size: few; cdr3_aa: CASSLGQGGESEAFF; cdr3_nt: TGCGCCAGCAGCTTGGGACAGGGGGGGGAAAGTGAAGCTTTCTTT
d_call: TRBD2; j_call: TRBJ2-1; v_call: TRBV15; clone_size: NA; cdr3_aa: CATATRLAYNEQFF; cdr3_nt: TGTGCCACCGCAACGAGACTAGCGTACAATGAGCAGTTCTTC
d_call: NA; j_call: TRBJ2-7; v_call: TRBV27; clone_size: NA; cdr3_aa: CASSTWAGESYEQYF; cdr3_nt: TGTGCCAGCAGTACCTGGGCAGGGGAATCCTACGAGCAGTACTTC
d_call: NA; j_call: TRBJ1-5; v_call: TRBV19; clone_size: NA; cdr3_aa: CASSIDRTSVQPQHF; cdr3_nt: TGTGCCAGTAGTATAGATAGGACTTCTGTTCAGCCCCAGCATTTT
d_call: TRBD1; j_call: TRBJ2-2; v_call: TRBV4-3; clone_size: few; cdr3_aa: CASSPRDRGTGELFF; cdr3_nt: TGCGCCAGCAGTCCGAGGGACAGGGGAACCGGGGAGCTGTTTTTT
d_call: TRBD1; j_call: TRBJ2-5; v_call: TRBV5-4; clone_size: NA; cdr3_aa: CASISGGTEETQYF; cdr3_nt: TGTGCCAGCATCTCAGGGGGTACAGAAGAGACCCAGTACTTC
d_call: TRBD1; j_call: TRBJ2-7; v_call: TRBV6-5; clone_size: NA; cdr3_aa: CASSFGTGYEQYF; cdr3_nt: TGTGCCAGCAGTTTCGGGACAGGGTACGAGCAGTACTTC
d_call: TRBD1; j_call: TRBJ2-7; v_call: TRBV28; clone_size: NA; cdr3_aa: CASSQIRDSYEQYF; cdr3_nt: TGTGCCAGCAGTCAAATCCGGGACAGTTACGAGCAGTACTTC
d_call: NA; j_call: TRBJ1-1; v_call: TRBV18; clone_size: NA; cdr3_aa: CASSPRIRGASEAFF; cdr3_nt: TGTGCCAGCTCACCACGAATTCGGGGGGCCTCTGAAGCTTTCTTT
d_call: TRBD2; j_call: TRBJ2-5; v_call: TRBV7-3; clone_size: NA; cdr3_aa: CASSPQGLAGAETQYF; cdr3_nt: TGTGCCAGCAGCCCACAGGGACTAGCGGGAGCGGAGACCCAGTACTTC
d_call: NA; j_call: TRBJ2-1; v_call: TRBV7-9; clone_size: NA; cdr3_aa: CASSPRGQGTYNEQFF; cdr3_nt: TGTGCCAGCAGCCCCCGAGGGCAGGGGACGTACAATGAGCAGTTCTTC
d_call: NA; j_call: TRBJ2-5; v_call: TRBV14; clone_size: NA; cdr3_aa: CASSPRIGETQYF; cdr3_nt: TGTGCCAGCAGCCCAAGAATCGGGGAGACCCAGTACTTC
d_call: TRBD2; j_call: TRBJ2-4; v_call: TRBV28; clone_size: few; cdr3_aa: CAGGGRGGNIQYF; cdr3_nt: TGTGCCGGGGGGGGACGGGGCGGGAACATTCAGTACTTC
d_call: NA; j_call: TRBJ2-3; v_call: TRBV21-1; clone_size: NA; cdr3_aa: CASSKGCSGADTQYF; cdr3_nt: TGTGCCAGCAGCAAGGGGTGCTCGGGGGCAGATACGCAGTATTTT
d_call: NA; j_call: TRBJ1-2; v_call: TRBV4-3; clone_size: few; cdr3_aa: CASSQERHAANYGYTF; cdr3_nt: TGCGCCAGCAGCCAAGAGAGGCATGCCGCTAACTATGGCTACACCTTC
d_call: NA; j_call: TRBJ1-2; v_call: TRBV6-5; clone_size: few; cdr3_aa: CASSYRGWIYGYTF; cdr3_nt: TGTGCCAGCAGTTACAGGGGGTGGATCTATGGCTACACCTTC
d_call: TRBD1; j_call: TRBJ2-7; v_call: TRBV5-6; clone_size: NA; cdr3_aa: CASRDGTAQNEQYF; cdr3_nt: TGTGCCAGCAGGGACGGGACAGCCCAAAACGAGCAGTACTTC